This T cell receptor (beta chain) was sequenced in a study of control samples from healthy donors and cancer patients. V was pared by 5 bases and J by 5 bases, with 9 bases between. The germline CDR1 and CDR2 sequences are SEHNR and FQNEAQ (reference sequence). The CDR3 contains 13 residues. Generated by immunoSEQ multiplex PCR, the TCRdb table keeps only in-frame clones and is missing some. The sample contains about 71,000 clones, approximately 89% of which appear only once. A remark on this clone: A read error is possible here, since a much larger clone lies one base away.

This rearrangement joins TRBV7-9 to TRBJ2-2, with D hard to call. Sequenced: PBMCs. The clonotype comes from a man aged 55 to 69 with lung cancer. CDR3 sequence reads: CASSQVGTGELFF. DNA of the CDR3: TGTGCCAGCAGCCAAGTGGGGACCGGGGAGCTGTTTTTT.